Sequencing of this TCR beta chain was carried out in a study of blood T cells in healthy people across ages. A sample-barcoded 5' primer and a J-beta primer mix were used in a second PCR of about 7 to 12 cycles. TCRdb itself ran the 5' RACE reads through MiXCR, one entry per CDR3 protein. In the table there are almost 300,000 distinct CDR3 sequences, 25% to 30% of which are singletons. Germline-derived CDR1 and CDR2 are SGHRS and YFSETQ. The CDR3 covers 15 residues. V lost 4 bases and J lost 4, with 17 bases in between. This chain links TRBV5-1 with TRBJ1-2; D may be TRBD1 (6 bases). Sequencing input: blood. The receptor comes from a woman in her seventies in good health. The CDR3 nucleotides are TGCGCCAGCAGCGGGGGGACATCGGGCGTCTATGGCTACACCTTC. Translation: CASSGGTSGVYGYTF.